Each of the 7 T cell receptor beta chains below was sequenced from the same sample in a study of blood T cell repertoires in COVID-19. Data came from immunoSEQ multiplex PCR; TCRdb stores just in-frame clones and leaves some out. The sample includes about 63,000 clones, 92% seen only once; the top ten take roughly 4.2%. Sequencing used peripheral blood. Receptors originate from a man aged 50 to 59 with active COVID-19.

The rearrangement uses TRBV3-1 (or the pseudogene TRBV3-2) and TRBJ1-1; D is possibly TRBD1 (6 bases). Germline V CDR1 and CDR2: LGHDT, YNNKEL (reference sequence). This CDR3 region has 16 residues. V lost 5 bases to trimming and J lost 1 base, with 17 bases between them. The CDR3 DNA is TGTGCCAGCAGCAGAAGCTGGGGGCAGCGGAACACTGAAGCTTTCTTT. Its translation: CASSRSWGQRNTEAFF.

This chain links TRBV6-1 with TRBJ2-6; 8 nucleotides line up with TRBD1. V shed 4 bases, J shed 0 bases, and the junction held 2 bases outside the gene matches. Germline lookup yields CDR1 MNHNS and CDR2 SASEGT. CDR3 length: 16 residues. The CDR3 loop reads CASSGQGSSGANVLTF. In nucleotides, the CDR3 is TGTGCCAGCAGTGGACAGGGGAGCTCTGGGGCCAACGTCCTGACTTTC.

This sequence joins TRBV7-2 and TRBJ1-6; 7 bases match TRBD1. Germline lookup yields CDR1 SGHTA and CDR2 FQGNSA. The CDR3 is 12 residues long. J was trimmed by 10 bases and V by 10 bases; bases with no gene match: 7. The CDR3 sequence: CATQGDLSPLHF. CDR3 DNA sequence: TGTGCCACCCAGGGGGATCTCTCACCCCTCCACTTT.

This rearrangement joins TRBV7-6 to TRBJ2-2, with 7 bases aligning to TRBD1. Looked up from germline, CDR1 is SGHVS and CDR2 is FNYEAQ. The V gene end was trimmed by 4 bases and the J gene end by 6 bases; junction bases not matched to a gene: 17. The CDR3 is made up of 18 amino acids. This CDR3 reads CASSSGNPGTVLPGELFF. The CDR3 bases are TGTGCCAGCAGCTCCGGCAATCCGGGGACAGTTTTACCCGGGGAGCTGTTTTTT.

This sequence joins TRBV10-3 and TRBJ2-5; TRBD1 agrees at 7 bases. Looked up from germline, CDR1 is ENHRY and CDR2 is SYGVKD. The CDR3 covers 14 residues. V dropped 9 bases and J dropped 2; count of bases not matched to a gene: 9. Here the CDR3 DNA reads TGTGCCATTCGACAGGGTCAAGCACAAGAGACCCAGTACTTC. This gives the protein CAIRQGQAQETQYF.

The chain recombines TRBV5-1 with TRBJ2-3, with no clear D. The V end lost 0 bases, the J end lost 2 bases, and 7 bases lay between the germline ends. The CDR3 is 14 amino acids. CDR1 and CDR2 (germline): SGHRS, YFSETQ. The DNA of the CDR3 is TGCGCCAGCAGCTTGGAACTAATCACAGATACGCAGTATTTT. It is translated as CASSLELITDTQYF.

V is TRBV7-2 and J is TRBJ1-1; D is unresolved. The CDR3 contains 10 residues. Germline V gives CDR1 SGHTA, CDR2 FQGNSA. Trimming took 11 bases from V and 3 from J, leaving 7 bases between them. This chain's CDR3 is CAYGDTEAFF. In DNA form, the CDR3 reads TGTGCCTACGGGGACACTGAAGCTTTCTTT.